This T cell receptor beta chain was retrieved from a study of identical twins. The study, taken as a whole, reports: In drawing conclusions, the study used cross-sectional statistical analysis and did not follow the same donors.

The CDR3 is 14 residues long. V was pared by 3 bases and J by 2 bases, with 4 bases of the junction left unmatched. CDR1 is SGHRS and CDR2 is YFSETQ in the germline V gene. Many counts were recorded for this clonotype. Its antigen remains unidentified. With template switching, a universal primer site was added, and the cDNA carried unique molecular identifiers. TCRdb analysed the 5' RACE reads with MiXCR anew, one entry per CDR3 protein. The sample includes approximately 690,000 distinct CDR3 sequences, 5.5% to 7.5% seen only once; the top ten take 1.5% to 2%. The sample comprised naive T cells sorted from blood. This chain joins TRBV5-1 and TRBJ2-7; 8 positions match TRBD2. This TCR was sampled from a man aged 18 to 29 in good health. CDR3 nucleotides: TGCGCCAGCAGCTGGAGCGGGGGAACCTACGAGCAGTACTTC. Protein product: CASSWSGGTYEQYF.